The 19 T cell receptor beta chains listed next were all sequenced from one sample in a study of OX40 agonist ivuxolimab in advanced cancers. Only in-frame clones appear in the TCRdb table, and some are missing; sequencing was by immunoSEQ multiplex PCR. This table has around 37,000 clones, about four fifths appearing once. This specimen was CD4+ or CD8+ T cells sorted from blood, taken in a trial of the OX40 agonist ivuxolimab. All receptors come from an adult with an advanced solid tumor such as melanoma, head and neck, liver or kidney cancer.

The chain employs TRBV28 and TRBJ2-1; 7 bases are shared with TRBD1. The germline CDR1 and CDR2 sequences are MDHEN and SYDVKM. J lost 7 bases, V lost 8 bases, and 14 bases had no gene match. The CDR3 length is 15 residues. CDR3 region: CASGAPRGGQNEQFF. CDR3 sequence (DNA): TGTGCCAGCGGGGCGCCTAGAGGGGGACAGAATGAGCAGTTCTTC. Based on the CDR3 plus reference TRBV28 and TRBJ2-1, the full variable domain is DVKVTQSSRYLVKRTGEKVFLECVQDMDHENMFWYRQDPGLGLRLIYFSYDVKMKEKGDIPEGYSVSREKKERFSLILESASTNQTSMYLCASGAPRGGQNEQFFGPGTRLTVL.

The CDR3 protein is CASSLGGQGQASNEQFF. The CDR3 nucleotides read TGCGCCAGCAGCTTGGGGGGACAGGGGCAAGCCAGCAATGAGCAGTTCTTC. This chain joins TRBV5-1 and TRBJ2-1; 10 nucleotides match TRBD1. With V trimmed by 0 bases and J by 6 bases, 9 bases remained unmatched. The CDR3 totals 17 residues. The germline gives CDR1 SGHRS, CDR2 YFSETQ.

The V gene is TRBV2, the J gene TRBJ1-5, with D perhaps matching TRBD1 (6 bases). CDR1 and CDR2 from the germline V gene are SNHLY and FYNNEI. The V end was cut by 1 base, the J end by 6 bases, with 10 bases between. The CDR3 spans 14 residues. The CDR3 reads CASSEEAGAQPQHF. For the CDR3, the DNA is TGTGCCAGCAGTGAAGAGGCAGGGGCTCAGCCCCAGCATTTT.

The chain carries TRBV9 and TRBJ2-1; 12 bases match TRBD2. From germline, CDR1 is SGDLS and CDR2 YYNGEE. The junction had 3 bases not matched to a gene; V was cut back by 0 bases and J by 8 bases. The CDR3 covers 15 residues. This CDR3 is CASSVGGLAGHEQFF. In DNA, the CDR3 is TGTGCCAGCAGCGTAGGTGGACTAGCGGGACATGAGCAGTTCTTC.

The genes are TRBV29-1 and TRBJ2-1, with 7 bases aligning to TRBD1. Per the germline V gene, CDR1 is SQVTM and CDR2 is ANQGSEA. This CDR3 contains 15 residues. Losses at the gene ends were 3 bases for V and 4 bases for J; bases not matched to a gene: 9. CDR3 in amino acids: CSVEGPGRGYNEQFF. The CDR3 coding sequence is TGCAGCGTTGAGGGGCCCGGCAGGGGGTACAATGAGCAGTTCTTC.

This CDR3 is CASTLLPRDRGPYEQYF. CDR3 sequence (DNA): TGCGCCAGCACCTTACTCCCCCGGGACAGGGGGCCTTACGAGCAGTACTTC. The chain carries TRBV5-1 and TRBJ2-5, with TRBD1 matching 12 bases. The closer fit of TRBJ2-7 to the DNA end suggests the J call may be wrong. The CDR3 has 17 residues. Per the germline V gene, CDR1 is SGHRS and CDR2 is YFSETQ.

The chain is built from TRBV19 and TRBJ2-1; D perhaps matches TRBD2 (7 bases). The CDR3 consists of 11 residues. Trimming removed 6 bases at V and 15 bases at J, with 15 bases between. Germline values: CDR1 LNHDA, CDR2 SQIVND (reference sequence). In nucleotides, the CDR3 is TGTGCCAGTAGAGGGGGGCGGGAGTGGTTCTTC. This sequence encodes CASRGGREWFF.

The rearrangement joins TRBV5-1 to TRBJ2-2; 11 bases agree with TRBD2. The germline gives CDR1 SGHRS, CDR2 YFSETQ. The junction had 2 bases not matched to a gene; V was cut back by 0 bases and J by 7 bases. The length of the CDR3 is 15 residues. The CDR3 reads CASSLVAGGHGELFF. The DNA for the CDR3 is TGCGCCAGCAGCTTGGTAGCGGGAGGGCACGGGGAGCTGTTTTTT.

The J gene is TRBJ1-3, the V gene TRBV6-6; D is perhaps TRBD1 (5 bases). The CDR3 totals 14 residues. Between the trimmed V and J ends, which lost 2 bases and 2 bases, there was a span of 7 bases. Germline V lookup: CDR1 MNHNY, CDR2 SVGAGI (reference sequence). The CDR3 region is CASSYAGPGNTIYF. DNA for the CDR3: TGTGCCAGCAGTTACGCAGGGCCTGGAAACACCATATATTTT.

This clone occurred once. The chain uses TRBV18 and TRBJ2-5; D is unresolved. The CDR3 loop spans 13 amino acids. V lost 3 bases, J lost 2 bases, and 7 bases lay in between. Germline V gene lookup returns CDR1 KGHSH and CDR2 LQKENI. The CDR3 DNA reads TGTGCCAGCTCACCCAGCTCGCAAGAGACCCAGTACTTC. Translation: CASSPSSQETQYF.

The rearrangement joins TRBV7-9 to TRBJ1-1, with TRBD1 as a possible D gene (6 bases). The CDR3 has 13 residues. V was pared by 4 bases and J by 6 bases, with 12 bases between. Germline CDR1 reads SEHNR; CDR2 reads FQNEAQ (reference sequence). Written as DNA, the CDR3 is TGTGCCAGCAGCTCCGGGGGGGCTTCTGAAGCTTTCTTT. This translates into CASSSGGASEAFF.

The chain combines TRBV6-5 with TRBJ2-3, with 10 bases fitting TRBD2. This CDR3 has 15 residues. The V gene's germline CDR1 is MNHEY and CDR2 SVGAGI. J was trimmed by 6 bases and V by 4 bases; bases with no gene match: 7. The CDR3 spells CASSSTSGVVDTQYF. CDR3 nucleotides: TGTGCCAGCAGTTCCACTAGCGGGGTTGTTGATACGCAGTATTTT.

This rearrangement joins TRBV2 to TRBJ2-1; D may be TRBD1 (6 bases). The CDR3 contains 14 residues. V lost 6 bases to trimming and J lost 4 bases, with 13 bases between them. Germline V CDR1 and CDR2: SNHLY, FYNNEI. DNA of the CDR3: TGTGCCAGCAGGAACGGACAGAAATACAATGAGCAGTTCTTC. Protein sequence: CASRNGQKYNEQFF.

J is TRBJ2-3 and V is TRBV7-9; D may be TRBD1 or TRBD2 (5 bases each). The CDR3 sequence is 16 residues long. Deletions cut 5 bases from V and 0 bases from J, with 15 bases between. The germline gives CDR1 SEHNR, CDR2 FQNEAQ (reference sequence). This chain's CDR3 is CASSPRASTSTDTQYF. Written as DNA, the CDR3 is TGTGCCAGCAGCCCCAGGGCTAGCACTAGCACAGATACGCAGTATTTT.

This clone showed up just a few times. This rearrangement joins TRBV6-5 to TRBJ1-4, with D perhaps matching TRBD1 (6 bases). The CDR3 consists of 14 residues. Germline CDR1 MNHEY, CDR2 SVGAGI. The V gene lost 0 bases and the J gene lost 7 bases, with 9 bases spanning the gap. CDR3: CASSYSAGAEKLFF. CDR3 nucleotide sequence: TGTGCCAGCAGTTACTCGGCAGGGGCTGAAAAACTGTTTTTT.

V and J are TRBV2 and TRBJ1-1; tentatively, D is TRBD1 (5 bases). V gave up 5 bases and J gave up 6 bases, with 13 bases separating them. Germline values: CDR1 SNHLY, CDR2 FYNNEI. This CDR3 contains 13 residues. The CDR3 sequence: CASSRDLGAEAFF. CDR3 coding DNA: TGTGCCAGCAGTAGGGACCTCGGGGCTGAAGCTTTCTTT.

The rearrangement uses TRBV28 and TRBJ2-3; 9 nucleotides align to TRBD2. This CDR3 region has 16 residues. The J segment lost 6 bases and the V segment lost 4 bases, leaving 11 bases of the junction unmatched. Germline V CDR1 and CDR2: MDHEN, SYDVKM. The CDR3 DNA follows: TGTGCCAGCAGTTGGGAAGGCGGGGGGGCGGGGGATACGCAGTATTTT. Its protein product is CASSWEGGGAGDTQYF.

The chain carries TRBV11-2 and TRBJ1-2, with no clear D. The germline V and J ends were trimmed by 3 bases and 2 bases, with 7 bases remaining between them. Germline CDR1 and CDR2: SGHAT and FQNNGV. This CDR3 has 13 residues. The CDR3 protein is CASSFSRNYGYTF. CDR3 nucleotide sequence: TGTGCCAGCAGCTTTTCAAGAAACTATGGCTACACCTTC.

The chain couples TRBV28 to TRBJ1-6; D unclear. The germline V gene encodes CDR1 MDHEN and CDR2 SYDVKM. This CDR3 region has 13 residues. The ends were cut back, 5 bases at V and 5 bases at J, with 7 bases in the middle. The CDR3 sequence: CASSTPNNSPLHF. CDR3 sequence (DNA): TGTGCCAGCAGTACACCAAATAATTCACCCCTCCACTTT.